The 18 T cell receptor beta chains in this list originate from one sample, sequenced in a study of shared clonotypes between healthy human individuals. Sequenced by immunoSEQ multiplex PCR; TCRdb stores in-frame clones only, minus some. Among millions of clones listed, 85% to 95% were seen once. What was sequenced was naive CD4+ T cells sorted from blood. Subset reported: CD45RA+ positively selected. The source of these receptors is a man aged 18 to 29 in good health.

This chain connects TRBV7-9 to TRBJ2-7; 7 nucleotides align to TRBD1. This CDR3 is built from 17 residues. Germline values: CDR1 SEHNR, CDR2 FQNEAQ (reference sequence). Unmatched junction bases numbered 12, after V lost 4 bases and J lost 0 bases. In DNA, the CDR3 is TGTGCCAGCAGCTCCCGGGACAGAACGACCTACTCCTACGAGCAGTACTTC. As protein: CASSSRDRTTYSYEQYF.

The genes are TRBV27 and TRBJ2-7; D is uncertain. The CDR3 is 14 residues long. The V gene's germline CDR1 is MNHEY and CDR2 SMNVEV (reference sequence). Trimming took 3 bases from V and 0 from J, leaving 9 bases between them. CDR3 bases: TGTGCCAGCAGTTTTCAGTCCTCCTCCTACGAGCAGTACTTC. Protein: CASSFQSSSYEQYF.

The rearrangement links TRBV5-1 to TRBJ2-7, with 13 bases aligning to TRBD2. The V gene end was trimmed by 6 bases and the J gene end by 7 bases; junction bases not matched to a gene: 4. The length of the CDR3 is 13 residues. Germline values: CDR1 SGHRS, CDR2 YFSETQ. As DNA, the CDR3 is TGCGCCAGCACGGGACTAGCGGGAAATGAGCAGTACTTC. It specifies CASTGLAGNEQYF.

The chain couples TRBV10-1 to TRBJ2-2; no clear D. Germline V gives CDR1 WNHNN, CDR2 SYGVQD (reference sequence). CDR3 length: 13 residues. V was cut by 7 bases and J by 1 base, with 7 bases left in between. The CDR3 reads CASTGLNTGELFF. CDR3 DNA: TGCGCCAGCACGGGCCTGAACACCGGGGAGCTGTTTTTT.

The chain has TRBV5-4 and TRBJ1-1, with D perhaps TRBD1 (5 bases). The CDR3 has 14 amino acids. Germline V gene lookup returns CDR1 SGHNT and CDR2 YYREEE (reference sequence). V lost 5 bases and J lost 5, with 16 bases in between. The CDR3 protein is CASSSGTPRTEAFF. The CDR3 DNA is TGTGCCAGCAGTTCCGGGACCCCCCGGACTGAAGCTTTCTTT.

The chain recombines TRBV2 with TRBJ1-4; D uncertain. The V gene's germline CDR1 is SNHLY and CDR2 FYNNEI. The CDR3 totals 14 residues. With 6 bases removed from V and 4 bases from J, the gap between germline ends came to 12 bases. Written as DNA, the CDR3 is TGTGCCAGCAGAGTGGGAACAGATAATGAAAAACTGTTTTTT. This encodes CASRVGTDNEKLFF.

The chain links TRBV7-2 to TRBJ2-4, with 7 bases identical to TRBD2. This CDR3 spans 12 amino acids. V lost 6 bases, J lost 13 bases, and 9 bases stayed unmatched. Per the germline V gene, CDR1 is SGHTA and CDR2 is FQGNSA. The CDR3 region has the DNA TGTGCCAGCAGTCTTGCCCCGGGACTACAGTACTTC. Translated: CASSLAPGLQYF. The variable domain in full, completed from reference TRBV7-2 and TRBJ2-4, reads GAGVSQSPSNKVTEKGKDVELRCDPISGHTALYWYRQSLGQGLEFLIYFQGNSAPDKSGLPSDRFSAERTGGSVSTLTIQRTQQEDSAVYLCASSLAPGLQYFGAGTRLSVL.

The chain uses TRBV5-4 and TRBJ2-5; tentative D call: TRBD1 (5 bases). V gave up 4 bases and J gave up 4 bases, with 11 bases separating them. CDR3 length: 13 residues. Germline V CDR1 and CDR2: SGHNT, YYREEE (reference sequence). CDR3 in amino acids: CASSQGTLETQYF. The DNA for the CDR3 is TGTGCCAGCAGCCAGGGAACCCTAGAGACCCAGTACTTC. Drawing the rest from reference TRBV5-4 and TRBJ2-5, the complete variable domain is ETGVTQSPTHLIKTRGQQVTLRCSSQSGHNTVSWYQQALGQGPQFIFQYYREEENGRGNFPPRFSGLQFPNYSSELNVNALELDDSALYLCASSQGTLETQYFGPGTRLLVL.

This chain connects TRBV11-2 to TRBJ2-7, with a possible D match to TRBD1 (5 bases). CDR1 is SGHAT, CDR2 FQNNGV, per germline. Trimming shortened V by 2 bases and J by 7 bases, and 9 bases separated the two germline ends. This CDR3 contains 12 residues. The CDR3 bases are TGTGCCAGCAGCTTACAGGGATCGGAGCAGTACTTC. Translated: CASSLQGSEQYF.

The chain joins TRBV30 to TRBJ2-2; TRBD2 matches at 9 bases. The CDR3 contains 15 residues. The germline CDR1 and CDR2 sequences are GTSNPN and SVGIG (reference sequence). V shed 5 bases, J shed 4 bases, and the junction held 8 bases outside the gene matches. Written as DNA, the CDR3 is TGTGCCTGGGCCTTAGCGGGGGCGGGCACCGGGGAGCTGTTTTTT. This sequence encodes CAWALAGAGTGELFF.

The genes are TRBV2 and TRBJ2-7, with 8 bases identical to TRBD2. With V trimmed by 5 bases and J by 6 bases, 12 bases remained unmatched. Germline values: CDR1 SNHLY, CDR2 FYNNEI. The CDR3 extends over 15 amino acids. This chain's CDR3 is CASSRSSGLVSEQYF. The CDR3 DNA reads TGTGCCAGCAGTCGGTCCTCGGGACTAGTGTCCGAGCAGTACTTC.

This clone appeared a single time. This chain links TRBV5-6 with TRBJ1-2, with 9 bases fitting TRBD1. The CDR3 covers 15 residues. Unmatched junction bases numbered 10, after V lost 3 bases and J lost 7 bases. Germline CDR1 is SGHDT and CDR2 is YYEEEE. The CDR3 DNA reads as TGTGCCAGCAGCTCACCGACAGGGGGAAGGTTTGGCTACACCTTC. It specifies CASSSPTGGRFGYTF.

The chain has TRBV4-3 and TRBJ2-7; 8 nucleotides align to TRBD2. Germline CDR1 and CDR2: LGHNA and YSLEER. V was clipped by 6 bases and J by 0 bases; unmatched bases: 19. The CDR3 is 19 residues long. The CDR3 reads CASRSITTAPGGDSYEQYF. In nucleotides, the CDR3 is TGCGCCAGCAGATCCATTACTACGGCCCCGGGAGGGGACTCCTACGAGCAGTACTTC.

This clone is a singleton in its sample. The gene calls are TRBV5-1 and TRBJ2-1, with unresolved D. Germline V CDR1 and CDR2: SGHRS, YFSETQ. This CDR3 is built from 14 residues. The ends were cut back, 0 bases at V and 9 bases at J, with 13 bases in the middle. CDR3 coding DNA: TGCGCCAGCAGCTTGGCCTCACTCCCCGGTGAGCAGTTCTTC. Translating it yields CASSLASLPGEQFF.

This chain joins TRBV28 and TRBJ1-2; 7 bases fit TRBD1. CDR1 is MDHEN, CDR2 SYDVKM, per germline. V trimming: 6 bases; J trimming: 4 bases; junction bases outside the gene matches: 11. The CDR3 has 15 amino acids. The CDR3 DNA reads TGTGCCAGCAGCCCTAACCGGGACAGCGGCTATGGCTACACCTTC. Translated: CASSPNRDSGYGYTF.

This clone was observed a handful of times. The rearrangement joins TRBV30 to TRBJ2-2; possibly TRBD2 for D (6 bases). V lost 3 bases, J lost 1 base, and 6 bases lay in between. CDR3 length equals 13 residues. Germline CDR1 is GTSNPN and CDR2 is SVGIG (reference sequence). CDR3 in DNA: TGTGCCTGGAGGCGGGAGAACACCGGGGAGCTGTTTTTT. It specifies CAWRRENTGELFF.

J is TRBJ1-6 and V is TRBV30; a possible D gene is TRBD1 (6 bases). V was shortened by 0 bases and J by 7 bases, with 22 bases between the two germline ends. CDR1 is GTSNPN, CDR2 SVGIG, per germline (reference sequence). The CDR3 is 18 amino acids. The chain's CDR3 is CAWSVRGTGPFSNSPLHF. As DNA, the CDR3 is TGTGCCTGGAGTGTACGGGGCACAGGGCCCTTTTCAAATTCACCCCTCCACTTT.

The V and J genes are TRBV28 and TRBJ1-5; D remains ambiguous. V lost 6 bases and J 1 base, leaving 16 bases between the germline ends. The CDR3 covers 16 residues. CDR1 and CDR2 (germline): MDHEN, SYDVKM. This CDR3 reads CASRFLRTGSNQPQHF. The CDR3 bases are TGTGCCAGCAGATTTTTACGGACGGGCAGCAATCAGCCCCAGCATTTT.